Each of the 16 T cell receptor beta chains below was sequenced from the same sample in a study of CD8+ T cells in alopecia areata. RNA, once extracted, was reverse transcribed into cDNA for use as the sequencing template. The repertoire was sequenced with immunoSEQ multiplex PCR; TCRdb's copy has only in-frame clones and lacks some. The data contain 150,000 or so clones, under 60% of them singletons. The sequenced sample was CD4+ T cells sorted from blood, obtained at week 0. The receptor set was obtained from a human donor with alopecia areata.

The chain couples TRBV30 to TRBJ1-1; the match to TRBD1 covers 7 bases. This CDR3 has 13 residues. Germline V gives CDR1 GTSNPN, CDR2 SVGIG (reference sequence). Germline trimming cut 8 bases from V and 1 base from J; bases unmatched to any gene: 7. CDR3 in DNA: TGTGCCGCGTCGGGACAGCGGAACACTGAAGCTTTCTTT. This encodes CAASGQRNTEAFF.

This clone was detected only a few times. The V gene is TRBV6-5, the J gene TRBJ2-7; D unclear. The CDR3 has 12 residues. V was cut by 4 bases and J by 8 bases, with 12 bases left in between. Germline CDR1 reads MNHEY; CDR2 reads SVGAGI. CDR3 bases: TGTGCCAGCAGTTCCGCCGAAGGGAAGCAGTACTTC. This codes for CASSSAEGKQYF.

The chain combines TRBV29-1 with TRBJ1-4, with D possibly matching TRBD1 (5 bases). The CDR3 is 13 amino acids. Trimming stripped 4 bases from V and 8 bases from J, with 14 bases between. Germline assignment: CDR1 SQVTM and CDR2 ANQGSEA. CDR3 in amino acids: CSVAAGSGEKLFF. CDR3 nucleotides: TGCAGCGTTGCGGCAGGGAGTGGAGAAAAACTGTTTTTT.

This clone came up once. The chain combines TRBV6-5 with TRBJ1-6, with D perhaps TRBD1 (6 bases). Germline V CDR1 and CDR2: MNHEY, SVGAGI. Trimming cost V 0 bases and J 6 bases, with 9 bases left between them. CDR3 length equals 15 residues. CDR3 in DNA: TGTGCCAGCAGTTACTCCGGACAGCCTAATTCACCCCTCCACTTT. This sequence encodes CASSYSGQPNSPLHF.

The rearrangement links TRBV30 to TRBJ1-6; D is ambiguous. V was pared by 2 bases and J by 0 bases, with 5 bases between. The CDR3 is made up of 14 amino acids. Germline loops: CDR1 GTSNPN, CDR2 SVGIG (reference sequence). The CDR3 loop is CAWSQSSYNSPLHF. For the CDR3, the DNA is TGTGCCTGGAGTCAGAGCTCCTATAATTCACCCCTCCACTTT.

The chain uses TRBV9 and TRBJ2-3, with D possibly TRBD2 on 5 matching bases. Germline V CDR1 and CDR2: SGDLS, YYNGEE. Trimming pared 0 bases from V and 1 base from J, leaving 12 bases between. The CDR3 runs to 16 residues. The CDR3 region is CASSVGAVMGTDTQYF. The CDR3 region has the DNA TGTGCCAGCAGCGTAGGAGCGGTAATGGGCACAGATACGCAGTATTTT.

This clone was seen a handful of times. The CDR3 is CSASHEGFAGYTF. CDR3 in DNA: TGCAGCGCCTCTCACGAGGGGTTCGCTGGCTACACCTTC. This chain connects TRBV29-1 to TRBJ1-2, with a possible D match to TRBD1 (5 bases). The CDR3 covers 13 residues. V lost 7 bases to trimming and J lost 7 bases, with 19 bases between them. CDR1 SQVTM and CDR2 ANQGSEA come from the germline V gene.

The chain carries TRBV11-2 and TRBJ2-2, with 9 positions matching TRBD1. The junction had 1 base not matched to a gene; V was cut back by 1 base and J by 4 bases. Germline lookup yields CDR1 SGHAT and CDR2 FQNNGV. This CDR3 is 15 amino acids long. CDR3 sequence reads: CASSLGTGATGELFF. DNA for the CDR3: TGTGCCAGCAGCTTAGGGACAGGGGCCACCGGGGAGCTGTTTTTT.

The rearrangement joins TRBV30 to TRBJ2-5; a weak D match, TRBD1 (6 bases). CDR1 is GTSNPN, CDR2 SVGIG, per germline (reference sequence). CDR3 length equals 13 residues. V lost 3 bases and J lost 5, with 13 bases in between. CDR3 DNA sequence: TGTGCCTGGAGGAATACAGGGTCTGAGACCCAGTACTTC. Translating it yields CAWRNTGSETQYF.

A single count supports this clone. The CDR3 is CASSILTGEQFF. CDR3 nucleotide sequence: TGTGCCAGCAGCATCCTCACTGGTGAGCAGTTCTTC. The J gene is TRBJ2-1, the V gene TRBV11-1; D not resolved. CDR1 SGHAT and CDR2 FQDESV come from the germline V gene (reference sequence). Trimming left V 5 bases short and J 9 bases short, with 11 bases between. The CDR3 is 12 residues long.

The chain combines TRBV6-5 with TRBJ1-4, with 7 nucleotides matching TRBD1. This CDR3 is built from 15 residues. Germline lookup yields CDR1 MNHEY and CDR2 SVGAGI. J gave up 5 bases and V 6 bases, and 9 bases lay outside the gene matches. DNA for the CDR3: TGTGCCAGCAGGACTCCGGCAGGGGGAAATGAAAAACTGTTTTTT. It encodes CASRTPAGGNEKLFF.

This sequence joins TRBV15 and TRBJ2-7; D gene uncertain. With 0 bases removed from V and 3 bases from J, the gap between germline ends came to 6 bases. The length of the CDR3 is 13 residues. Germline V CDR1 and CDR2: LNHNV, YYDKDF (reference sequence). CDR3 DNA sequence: TGTGCCACCAGCAGAGATTATAGCTACGAGCAGTACTTC. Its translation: CATSRDYSYEQYF.

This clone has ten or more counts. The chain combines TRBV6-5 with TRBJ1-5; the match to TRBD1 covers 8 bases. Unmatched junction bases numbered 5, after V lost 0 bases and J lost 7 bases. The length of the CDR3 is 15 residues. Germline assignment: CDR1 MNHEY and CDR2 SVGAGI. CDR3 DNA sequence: TGTGCCAGCAGTTACTCGCCCTCAGGGGGCCAGCCCCAGCATTTT. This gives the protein CASSYSPSGGQPQHF.

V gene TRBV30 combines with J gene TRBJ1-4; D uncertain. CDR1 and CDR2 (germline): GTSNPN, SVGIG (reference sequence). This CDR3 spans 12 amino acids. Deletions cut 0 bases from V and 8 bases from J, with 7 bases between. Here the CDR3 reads CAWSVGIEKLFF. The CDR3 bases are TGTGCCTGGAGTGTAGGGATCGAAAAACTGTTTTTT.

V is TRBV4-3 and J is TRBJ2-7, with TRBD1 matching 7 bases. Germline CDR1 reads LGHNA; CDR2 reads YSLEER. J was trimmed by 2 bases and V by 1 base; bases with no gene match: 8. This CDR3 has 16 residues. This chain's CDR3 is CASSQAPEGATYEQYF. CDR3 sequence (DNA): TGCGCCAGCAGCCAAGCCCCCGAGGGGGCAACCTACGAGCAGTACTTC.

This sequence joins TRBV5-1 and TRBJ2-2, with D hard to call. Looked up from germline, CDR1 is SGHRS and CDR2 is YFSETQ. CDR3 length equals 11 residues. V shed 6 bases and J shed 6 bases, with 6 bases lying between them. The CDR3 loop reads CASIEAGELFF. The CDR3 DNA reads TGCGCCAGCATCGAGGCCGGGGAGCTGTTTTTT.